A selection of T cell receptor beta chains follows, all from one sample in a study of T-cell reconstitution after alpha-beta-depleted transplantation in children. In TCRdb, the PCR reads were re-called with MiXCR into one record per CDR3 protein. The table records about 480,000 distinct CDR3 sequences, 9.5% to 15% of them present only once. The input for sequencing was PBMCs from the stem cell graft donor, taken from the stem cell graft. Source of these receptors: a human donor who donated a stem cell graft to a child with combined immunodeficiency. Each CDR3 is given without its conserved first and last residue. Expanded clones get a size class; other rows say once, few or many, or leave the size out.

V gene	J gene	clone size	CDR3 protein
TRBV7-2	TRBJ2-1	NA	ASSSTGHNEQF
TRBV20-1	TRBJ2-7	NA	SVEGRFLGEQY
TRBV12-3/TRBV12-4	TRBJ2-2	many	ASKLGGELF
TRBV6-5	TRBJ1-1	few	ASSYPGQAMNTEAF
TRBV7-3	TRBJ2-5	many	ASSLSPDSVQETQY
TRBV12-3/TRBV12-4	TRBJ2-7	few	ASSLSASGGEQY
TRBV25-1	TRBJ1-2	few	ASSDIEETYGYT
TRBV5-1	TRBJ2-1	many	ASSRGQESSYNEQF
TRBV5-1	TRBJ2-7	many	ASSAGQVTDEQY
TRBV27	TRBJ2-1	NA	ASSPGEGAEQF
TRBV5-1	TRBJ2-7	many	ASSVPAGGEQY
TRBV6-2/TRBV6-3	TRBJ1-5	few	ASRPHRGQDQPQH
TRBV15	TRBJ2-1	once	ATSSPDWYEQF
TRBV7-9	TRBJ2-7	NA	ASSWQKTYEQY
TRBV6-2/TRBV6-3	TRBJ2-2	few	ASSYTRDNGELF
TRBV6-2/TRBV6-3	TRBJ2-7	NA	ASSYSNRDYEQY
TRBV7-8	TRBJ1-1	many	ASSLAGQLNTEAF
TRBV4-3	TRBJ1-2	NA	ASSQDLVARARVYT
TRBV29-1	TRBJ1-2	NA	SVGTLNYGYT
TRBV30	TRBJ2-3	few	AWEFGSTDTQY
TRBV10-3	TRBJ2-7	few	AISESERGDPRAYEQY
TRBV5-6	TRBJ2-5	few	ASSFPTAQETQY
TRBV2	TRBJ2-7	NA	ASRGLAGDPAQHTISYEQY
TRBV25-1	TRBJ1-3	many	ASSDWKSGNTIY
TRBV4-3	TRBJ2-4	many	ASSQNTRQTQY
TRBV3-2	TRBJ2-7	NA	ASSQSRAGLASLGSGEQY
TRBV6-4	TRBJ2-2	few	ASTPGGGFLAGNTGELF
TRBV7-2	TRBJ2-1	many	ASSSRRSYNEQF
TRBV5-1	TRBJ2-2	NA	ASSFGGGQGGELF
TRBV5-1	TRBJ2-2	many	ASSLDPIVGELF
TRBV6-5	TRBJ1-1	many	ASSYSRQAANTEAF
TRBV14	TRBJ2-1	few	ASSQFRGDSYNEQF
TRBV15	TRBJ2-1	NA	ATSRVGQISNEQF
TRBV12-3/TRBV12-4	TRBJ2-3	NA	ASRTTGKGTDTQY
TRBV6-2/TRBV6-3	TRBJ2-1	few	ASLSIIGEGYNEQF
TRBV25-1	TRBJ2-1	many	ASSESGWDEQF
TRBV3-1	TRBJ2-2	NA	ASSQAYTGELF
TRBV5-4	TRBJ1-2	NA	ASSPVRELADGYT
TRBV6-1	TRBJ2-7	many	ASSAQTGGYEQY
TRBV7-9	TRBJ2-1	few	ASSRQLTTDYNEQF
TRBV24-1	TRBJ2-7	many	ATSEAGEEQY
TRBV29-1	TRBJ1-3	NA	SVEEFGRTSGNTIY
TRBV9	TRBJ2-2	NA	ASSVAQTSANTGELF
TRBV6-2/TRBV6-3	TRBJ2-2	many	ASRLTGGTGELF
TRBV6-1	TRBJ2-3	NA	ASTQLAGGPGPTDTQY
TRBV12-3/TRBV12-4	TRBJ2-5	many	ASSWDLQETQY
TRBV5-5	TRBJ1-2	few	ASSLWGSVDSTYYGYT
TRBV9	TRBJ2-1	many	ASSGWGRHEQF
TRBV12-3/TRBV12-4	TRBJ2-5	many	ASSFTGETQY
TRBV5-1	TRBJ2-7	few	ASSKDGSYEQY
TRBV12-3/TRBV12-4	TRBJ1-1	NA	ASSFKVTEAF